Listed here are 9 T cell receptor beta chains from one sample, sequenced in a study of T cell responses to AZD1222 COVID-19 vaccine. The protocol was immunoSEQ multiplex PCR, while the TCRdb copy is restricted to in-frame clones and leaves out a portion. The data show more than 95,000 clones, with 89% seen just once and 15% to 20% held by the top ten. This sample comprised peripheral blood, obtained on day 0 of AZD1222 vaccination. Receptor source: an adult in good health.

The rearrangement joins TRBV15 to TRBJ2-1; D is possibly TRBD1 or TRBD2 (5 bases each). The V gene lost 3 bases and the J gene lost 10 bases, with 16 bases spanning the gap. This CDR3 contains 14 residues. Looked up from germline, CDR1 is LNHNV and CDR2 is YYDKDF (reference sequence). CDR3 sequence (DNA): TGTGCCACCAGCAGTCGGGGCCCCACGTGCGAGCAGTTCTTC. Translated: CATSSRGPTCEQFF.

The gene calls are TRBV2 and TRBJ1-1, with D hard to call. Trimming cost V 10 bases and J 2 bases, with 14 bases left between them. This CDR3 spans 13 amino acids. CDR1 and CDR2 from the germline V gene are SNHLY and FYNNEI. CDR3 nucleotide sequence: TGTGCCACCTCAGGAAACAGAAACACTGAAGCTTTCTTT. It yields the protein CATSGNRNTEAFF.

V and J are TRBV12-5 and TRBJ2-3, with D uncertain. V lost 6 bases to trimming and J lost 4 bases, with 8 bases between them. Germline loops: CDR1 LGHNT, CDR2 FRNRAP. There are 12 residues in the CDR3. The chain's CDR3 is CASGPEADTQYF. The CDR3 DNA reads TGTGCTAGTGGCCCTGAGGCAGATACGCAGTATTTT.

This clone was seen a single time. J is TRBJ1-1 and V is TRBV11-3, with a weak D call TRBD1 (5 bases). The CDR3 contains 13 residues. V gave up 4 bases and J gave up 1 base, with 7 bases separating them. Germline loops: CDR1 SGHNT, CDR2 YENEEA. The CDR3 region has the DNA TGTGCCAGCAGCTCCGGGACGAACACTGAAGCTTTCTTT. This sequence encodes CASSSGTNTEAFF.

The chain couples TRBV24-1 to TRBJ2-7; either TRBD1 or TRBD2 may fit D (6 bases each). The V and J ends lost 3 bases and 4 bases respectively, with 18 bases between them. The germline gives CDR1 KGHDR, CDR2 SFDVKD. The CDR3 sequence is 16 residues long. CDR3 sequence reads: CATSDRGRQWRYEQYF. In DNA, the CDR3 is TGTGCCACCAGTGATCGGGGGCGGCAGTGGCGGTACGAGCAGTACTTC.

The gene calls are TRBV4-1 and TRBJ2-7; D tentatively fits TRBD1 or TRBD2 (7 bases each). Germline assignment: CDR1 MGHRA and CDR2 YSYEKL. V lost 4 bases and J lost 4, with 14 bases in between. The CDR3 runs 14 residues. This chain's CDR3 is CASSRGEGAYEQYF. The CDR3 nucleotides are TGCGCCAGCAGCCGCGGGGAGGGGGCGTACGAGCAGTACTTC.

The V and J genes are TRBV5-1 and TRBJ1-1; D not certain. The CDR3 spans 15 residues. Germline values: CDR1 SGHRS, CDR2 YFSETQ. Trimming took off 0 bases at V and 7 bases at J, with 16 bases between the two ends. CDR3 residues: CASSLALALDNEAFF. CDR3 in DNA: TGCGCCAGCAGCTTGGCCTTGGCTCTGGATAATGAAGCTTTCTTT.

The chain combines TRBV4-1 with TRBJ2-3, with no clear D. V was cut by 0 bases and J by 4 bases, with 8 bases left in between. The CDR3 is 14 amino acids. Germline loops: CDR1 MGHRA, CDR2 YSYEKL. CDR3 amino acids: CASSQEFGSDTQYF. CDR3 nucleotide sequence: TGCGCCAGCAGCCAAGAATTCGGGTCAGATACGCAGTATTTT.

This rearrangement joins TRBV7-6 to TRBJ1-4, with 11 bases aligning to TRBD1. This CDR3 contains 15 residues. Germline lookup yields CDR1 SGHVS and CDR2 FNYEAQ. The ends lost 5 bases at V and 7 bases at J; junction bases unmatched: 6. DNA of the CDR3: TGTGCCAGCAGCCCATGGACAGGGGGCGTTGAAAAACTGTTTTTT. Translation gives CASSPWTGGVEKLFF.